Sequencing of this T cell receptor (beta chain) was carried out in a study of shared clonotypes between healthy human individuals. For the study at large: Three plates were used per donor for CD4 naive, three for CD4 memory, two for CD8 naive and one for CD8 memory.

Study conclusions and caveats: Non-shared clonotypes had lower generation probabilities than clonotypes shared by all four sorted-subset donors. In general, naive subsets displayed greater estimated richness than memory subsets did.

Concerning this clone itself: Its antigen is as yet unknown.

Naive CD8 isolation took CD45RO-negative cells positively selected for CCR7 and excluded terminally differentiated effector memory CD45RA+ cells. From germline, CDR1 is MGHRA and CDR2 YSYEKL. The CDR3 loop spans 11 amino acids. Sequencing used immunoSEQ multiplex PCR; TCRdb keeps in-frame clones, though not all of them. The sample has hundreds of thousands of clones; roughly 96% are singletons. This chain joins TRBV4-1 and TRBJ2-5, with no clear D. The tail of the sequence fits TRBJ2-7 better, so the J call may be wrong. The sequence came from a woman between 25 and 40 years old in good health. The sample comprised naive CD8+ T cells sorted from blood. The chain's CDR3 is CASSQGLEQYF. In DNA, the CDR3 is TGCGCCAGCAGCCAGGGCCTCGAGCAGTACTTC.